The T cell receptor (beta chain) described here comes from a study of shared clonotypes between healthy human individuals. Study findings and constraints: Despite large depth, sorted-subset datasets appeared incompletely sequenced. Lower generation probabilities were found for non-shared clonotypes than for those shared by all four donors. Researchers found naive subsets generally carried larger estimated richness than memory subsets.

The material for each subset, its genomic DNA, was split evenly across several immunoSEQ plates. Sequencing was performed with immunoSEQ multiplex PCR; in TCRdb, only in-frame clones are kept and a portion is missing. The table shows approximately 320,000 clones, with roughly 70% occurring only once. For this clone: Its cognate antigen is unknown.

Germline V CDR1 and CDR2: MDHEN, SYDVKM. Losses at the gene ends were 4 bases for V and 3 bases for J; bases not matched to a gene: 13. There are 17 residues in the CDR3. The sequence was collected from a man aged 30 to 39 in good health. The chain links TRBV28 to TRBJ2-3, with 7 bases identical to TRBD1. Sequencing was performed on memory CD4+ T cells sorted from blood. The subset is: CD45RA-negative fraction. CDR3 loop: CASSWARDSSGTDTQYF. CDR3 in DNA: TGTGCCAGCAGTTGGGCCCGGGACAGCTCTGGAACAGATACGCAGTATTTT.